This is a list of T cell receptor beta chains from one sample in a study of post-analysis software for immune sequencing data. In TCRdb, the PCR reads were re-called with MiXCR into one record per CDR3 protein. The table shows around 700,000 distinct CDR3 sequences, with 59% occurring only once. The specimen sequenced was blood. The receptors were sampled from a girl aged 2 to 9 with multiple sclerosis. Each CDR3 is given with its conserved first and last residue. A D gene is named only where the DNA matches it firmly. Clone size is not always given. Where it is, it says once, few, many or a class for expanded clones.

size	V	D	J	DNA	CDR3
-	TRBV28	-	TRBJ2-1	TGTGCCAGCAGTTCGGGTGGCAGGACCTACAATGAGCAGTTCTTC	CASSSGGRTYNEQFF
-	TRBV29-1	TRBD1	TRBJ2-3	TGCAGCGCCACACAGGGGCTCAACACAGATACGCAGTATTTT	CSATQGLNTDTQYF
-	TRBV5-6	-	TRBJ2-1	TGTGCCAGCAGCTTGTATGTGGGAGATGAGCAGTTCTTC	CASSLYVGDEQFF
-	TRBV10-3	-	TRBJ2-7	TGTGCCATCGGGACTTACGAGCAGTACTTC	CAIGTYEQYF
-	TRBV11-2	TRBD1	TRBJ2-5	TGTGCCAGCAGCTTCCTGACAGGGGGATACTATGAGCAGTACTTC	CASSFLTGGYYEQYF
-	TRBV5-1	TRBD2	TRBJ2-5	TGCGCCAGCAGCCCTCTGGGCGGGGGGACGGAGACCCAGTACTTC	CASSPLGGGTETQYF
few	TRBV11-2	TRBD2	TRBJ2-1	TGTGCCAGCAGCTTAGCGGGGGGAGACAATGAGCAGTTCTTC	CASSLAGGDNEQFF
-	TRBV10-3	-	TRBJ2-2	TGTGCCATCATGAGCGAGGAGGACGGGGAGCTGTTTTTT	CAIMSEEDGELFF
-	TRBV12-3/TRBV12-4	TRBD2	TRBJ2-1	TGTGCCAGCAGTCGTGGACTAGCGGGAGGGAGCTCCTACAATGAGCAGTTCTTC	CASSRGLAGGSSYNEQFF
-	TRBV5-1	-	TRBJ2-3	TGCGCCAGCATCCCAAACCGGGAAGAAGATACGCAGTATTTT	CASIPNREEDTQYF
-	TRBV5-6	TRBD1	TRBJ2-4	TGTGCCAGCAGCTTAACCTTACCCGGGACAGGGGTTTCCAAAAACATTCAGTACTTC	CASSLTLPGTGVSKNIQYF
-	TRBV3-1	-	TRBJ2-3	TGTGCCAGCAGCCTGCCGAGGCGGGCACGTTCAGATACGCAGTATTTT	CASSLPRRARSDTQYF
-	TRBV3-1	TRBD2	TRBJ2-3	TGTGCCAGCAGCCAGAGACTAGCGGGTTACACAGATACGCAGTATTTT	CASSQRLAGYTDTQYF
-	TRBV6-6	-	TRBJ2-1	TGTGCCAGCAGTTACACGGTCAATGAGCAGTTCTTC	CASSYTVNEQFF
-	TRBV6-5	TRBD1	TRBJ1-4	TGTGCCAGCAGCCTGGACAGGGGAGGGTATGAAAAACTGTTTTTT	CASSLDRGGYEKLFF
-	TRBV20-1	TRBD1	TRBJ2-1	TGCAGTGCTAGAGATGGGACAGGGGTTTCGGTCGATGAGCAGTTCTTC	CSARDGTGVSVDEQFF
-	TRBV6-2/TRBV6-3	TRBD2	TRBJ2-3	TGTGCCAGCAGTGCTCCCCCCTTTAGCGGGAGGACAGATACGCAGTATTTT	CASSAPPFSGRTDTQYF
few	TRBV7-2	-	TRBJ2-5	TGTGCCAGCAGCTTAGCGCTCTCCGGGGAGACCCAGTACTTC	CASSLALSGETQYF
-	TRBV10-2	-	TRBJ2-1	TGCGCCAGCAGGGCGGGGATCCATGAGCAGTTCTTC	CASRAGIHEQFF
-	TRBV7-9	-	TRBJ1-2	TGTGCCAGCAGCTTAGCAGGTTCTAATGGCTACACCTTC	CASSLAGSNGYTF
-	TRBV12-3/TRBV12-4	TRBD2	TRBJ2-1	TGTGCCAGCAGCCCGGGACTACCCGGATATGAGCAGTTCTTC	CASSPGLPGYEQFF
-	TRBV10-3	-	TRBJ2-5	TGTGCCACACGGGACGCCTCAACGGAGACCCAGTACTTC	CATRDASTETQYF
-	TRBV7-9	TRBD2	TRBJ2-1	TGTGCCAGCAGCCCCTCGCTAGCGGCCCTCTACAATGAGCAGTTCTTC	CASSPSLAALYNEQFF
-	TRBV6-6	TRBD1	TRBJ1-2	TGTGCCAGCAGTTCTTCAGGGGGGAACTATGGCTACACCTTC	CASSSSGGNYGYTF